The 10 T cell receptor beta chains in this list originate from one sample, sequenced in a study of cytomegalovirus exposure and HLA in healthy donors. The PCR employed 60 Vbeta primers together with 13 Jbeta primers. Using immunoSEQ multiplex PCR, the repertoire was profiled, and TCRdb retains in-frame clones only, with some absent. Seen in this sample are approximately 110,000 clones; the ten most common clones hold less than 4.5%. What was sequenced was PBMCs. These TCRs come from a man between 18 and 29 years old in good health and CMV-seronegative.

The V call is TRBV27, the J call TRBJ2-3; tentative D call: TRBD1 (6 bases). Germline-derived CDR1 and CDR2 are MNHEY and SMNVEV (reference sequence). The V end was cut by 5 bases, the J end by 5 bases, with 14 bases between. The CDR3 has 14 residues. CDR3 region: CASSITGRGDTQYF. In nucleotides, the CDR3 is TGTGCCAGCAGTATCACAGGGCGAGGAGATACGCAGTATTTT.

The J gene is TRBJ1-1, the V gene TRBV6-1; D possibly corresponds to TRBD1 (6 bases). CDR3 length: 13 amino acids. The germline gives CDR1 MNHNS, CDR2 SASEGT. Trimming shortened V by 8 bases and J by 1 base, and 11 bases separated the two germline ends. The CDR3 protein is CASQGTRNTEAFF. As DNA, the CDR3 is TGTGCCAGCCAGGGGACCCGGAACACTGAAGCTTTCTTT.

The gene calls are TRBV7-9 and TRBJ1-5; a weak D match, TRBD1 (6 bases). CDR1 SEHNR and CDR2 FQNEAQ come from the germline V gene (reference sequence). Trimming took 5 bases from V and 0 from J, leaving 17 bases between them. The CDR3 runs to 17 residues. The CDR3 loop reads CASSRSAGAGSNQPQHF. CDR3 nucleotide sequence: TGTGCCAGCAGCCGTAGTGCGGGGGCGGGTAGCAATCAGCCCCAGCATTTT.

The rearrangement joins TRBV7-6 to TRBJ1-2; 9 bases agree with TRBD1. Germline V gives CDR1 SGHVS, CDR2 FNYEAQ. The CDR3 contains 17 residues. Losses at the gene ends were 5 bases for V and 3 bases for J; bases not matched to a gene: 13. The CDR3 loop is CASSALEGQGGDYGYTF. CDR3 bases: TGTGCCAGCAGCGCGCTGGAGGGACAGGGAGGCGACTATGGCTACACCTTC. The full variable domain, completed using reference TRBV7-6 and TRBJ1-2, is GAGVSQSPRYKVTKRGQDVALRCDPISGHVSLYWYRQALGQGPEFLTYFNYEAQQDKSGLPNDRFSAERPEGSISTLTIQRTEQRDSAMYRCASSALEGQGGDYGYTFGSGTRLTVV.

V and J are TRBV7-3 and TRBJ2-1; 11 bases agree with TRBD2. The ends lost 2 bases at V and 8 bases at J; junction bases unmatched: 5. The CDR3 is 15 amino acids. The germline V gene encodes CDR1 SGHTA and CDR2 FQGTGA. CDR3 in amino acids: CASSLYSGGAYEQFF. CDR3 bases: TGTGCCAGCAGCTTATATAGCGGGGGGGCCTATGAGCAGTTCTTC.

The chain combines TRBV18 with TRBJ2-1; the match to TRBD2 covers 12 bases. The CDR3 runs to 18 residues. The V gene end was trimmed by 5 bases and the J gene end by 6 bases; junction bases not matched to a gene: 14. Germline CDR1 reads KGHSH; CDR2 reads LQKENI. CDR3 sequence reads: CASSSSPEWTSGVNEQFF. The CDR3 bases are TGTGCCAGCTCATCGAGCCCGGAATGGACTAGCGGGGTCAATGAGCAGTTCTTC.

The gene calls are TRBV5-1 and TRBJ1-2, with a tentative D call TRBD1 (6 bases). With 5 bases removed from V and 0 bases from J, the gap between germline ends came to 14 bases. Per germline, CDR1 SGHRS and CDR2 YFSETQ. The CDR3 has 15 amino acids. The CDR3 nucleotides are TGCGCCAGCAGGACTCGAGAGGGGGCTAACTATGGCTACACCTTC. It translates to CASRTREGANYGYTF.

The chain recombines TRBV6-6 with TRBJ2-2; 7 positions agree with TRBD1. The CDR3 spans 16 residues. Losses at the gene ends were 7 bases for V and 0 bases for J; bases not matched to a gene: 8. Germline CDR1 and CDR2: MNHNY and SVGAGI (reference sequence). CDR3: CASTGTEGSNTGELFF. The CDR3 coding sequence is TGTGCCAGCACCGGGACAGAGGGTTCGAACACCGGGGAGCTGTTTTTT.

The rearrangement uses TRBV28 and TRBJ1-5; a possible D gene is TRBD1 (6 bases). Germline V gene lookup returns CDR1 MDHEN and CDR2 SYDVKM. The CDR3 totals 15 residues. V was cut by 6 bases and J by 4 bases, with 16 bases left in between. CDR3: CASSFSDRSNQPQHF. The DNA for the CDR3 is TGTGCCAGCAGCTTTAGTGACAGGTCAAATCAGCCCCAGCATTTT. The full variable domain, rest sourced from reference TRBV28 and TRBJ1-5, is DVKVTQSSRYLVKRTGEKVFLECVQDMDHENMFWYRQDPGLGLRLIYFSYDVKMKEKGDIPEGYSVSREKKERFSLILESASTNQTSMYLCASSFSDRSNQPQHFGDGTRLSIL.

The chain recombines TRBV10-1 with TRBJ2-3, with 7 bases aligning to TRBD1. Germline CDR1 WNHNN, CDR2 SYGVQD (reference sequence). Trimming took 3 bases from V and 6 from J; bases not matched to a gene: 3. The CDR3 consists of 13 residues. Written as DNA, the CDR3 is TGCGCCAGCAGTGAAGTGACAGGGGATACGCAGTATTTT. It is translated as CASSEVTGDTQYF.